The source of this T cell receptor (beta chain) is a study of blood T cell repertoires in COVID-19. Each exposed participant met a COVID-19 case in the 2 weeks preceding study entry. Libraries were prepared by immunoSEQ multiplex PCR; TCRdb keeps only in-frame clonotypes and omits some of them. This table has some 270,000 clones, roughly 81% appearing once. Germline V gene data show CDR1 as SGHRS and CDR2 as YFSETQ. The CDR3 runs 14 residues. Trimming removed 4 bases from V and 7 bases from J; junction bases left unmatched: 7. The TCR was taken from a woman aged 45-60 years who had been exposed to COVID-19. The material sequenced was PBMCs or T cells enriched from blood (not recorded which). V usage is TRBV5-1 and J usage is TRBJ1-4, with TRBD1 matching over 7 bases. CDR3 protein: CASSPQGVIEKLFF. The CDR3 DNA sequence: TGCGCCAGCAGCCCGCAGGGGGTCATTGAAAAACTGTTTTTT.